A selection of T cell receptor beta chains follows, all from one sample in a study of cytomegalovirus exposure and HLA in healthy donors. Profiled with immunoSEQ multiplex PCR; TCRdb holds only in-frame clones, not every one. The sample carries under 300,000 clones, about 75% recorded once. Sequences were obtained from PBMCs. These receptors all stem from a female donor in good health and CMV-seronegative. The CDR3 runs from the conserved cysteine through the conserved F or W. D genes are given only for firm matches. The size entry is marked missing in some rows and otherwise reads once, few, many or a size class.

v_gene	j_gene	d_gene	abundance	CDR3aa	CDR3nt
TRBV5-1	TRBJ2-7	TRBD1	few	CASSRDSLTYEQYF	TGCGCCAGCAGCCGGGACAGCCTGACCTACGAGCAGTACTTC
TRBV5-1	TRBJ2-5	TRBD2	-	CASSLSGTSEETQYF	TGCGCCAGCAGCTTGTCCGGGACTAGTGAAGAGACCCAGTACTTC
TRBV7-8	TRBJ1-3	-	-	CASTASQGDSGNTIYF	TGTGCCAGCACCGCCTCTCAGGGTGACTCTGGAAACACCATATATTTT
TRBV28	TRBJ2-7	TRBD2	-	CASSLPRGGSSYEQYF	TGTGCCAGCAGTTTACCGCGGGGCGGGAGCTCCTACGAGCAGTACTTC
TRBV19	TRBJ1-4	TRBD1	-	CASSIGRGGQGNEKLFF	TGTGCCAGTAGTATAGGCCGAGGCGGACAGGGGAATGAAAAACTGTTTTTT
TRBV2	TRBJ2-7	TRBD1	-	CASSNGQGTYEQYF	TGTGCCAGCAGTAATGGACAGGGTACGTACGAGCAGTACTTC
TRBV14	TRBJ1-1	-	-	CASSQEWQSEAFF	TGTGCCAGCAGCCAAGAATGGCAGTCCGAAGCTTTCTTT
TRBV2	TRBJ2-5	TRBD1	-	CASSTLGGLGAQYF	TGTGCCAGCAGTACCCTAGGGGGCCTAGGGGCCCAGTACTTC
TRBV30	TRBJ1-5	-	-	CAWSGGLAVNQPQHF	TGTGCCTGGAGCGGGGGGTTGGCGGTCAATCAGCCCCAGCATTTT
TRBV28	TRBJ2-5	-	-	CASSTLQETQYF	TGTGCCAGCAGTACATTACAAGAGACCCAGTACTTC
TRBV5-1	TRBJ2-1	TRBD2	-	CASSLTSGRDNEQFF	TGCGCCAGCAGCTTGACTAGCGGGAGGGACAATGAGCAGTTCTTC
TRBV5-4	TRBJ1-2	-	once	CASSLAMKGDGYTF	TGTGCCAGCAGCTTGGCCATGAAGGGAGATGGCTACACCTTC
TRBV28	TRBJ2-1	-	once	CASSLWGGRSYNEQFF	TGTGCCAGCAGTTTATGGGGGGGTCGCTCCTACAATGAGCAGTTCTTC
TRBV9	TRBJ1-5	-	few	CASSVGGQSNQPQHF	TGTGCCAGCAGCGTAGGTGGACAGTCGAATCAGCCCCAGCATTTT
TRBV10-1	TRBJ2-7	TRBD2	once	CASSEGGSLNEQYF	TGCGCCAGCAGTGAAGGCGGGAGCCTCAACGAGCAGTACTTC
TRBV29-1	TRBJ2-5	-	-	CSVEGAGSETQYF	TGCAGCGTGGAGGGGGCAGGGAGTGAGACCCAGTACTTC
TRBV7-6	TRBJ2-3	TRBD1	-	CASSEQGATDTQYF	TGTGCCAGCAGCGAACAGGGGGCAACAGATACGCAGTATTTT
TRBV18	TRBJ1-3	-	-	CASSAKSSGNTIYF	TGTGCCAGCTCAGCCAAGAGCTCTGGAAACACCATATATTTT
TRBV5-4	TRBJ2-3	-	-	CASSTQTRMADTQYF	TGTGCCAGCAGCACCCAGACTAGAATGGCAGATACGCAGTATTTT
TRBV5-4	TRBJ1-4	-	-	CASSLRQAATNEKLFF	TGTGCCAGCAGCCTCAGACAGGCTGCAACTAATGAAAAACTGTTTTTT
TRBV15	TRBJ2-7	-	-	CATSRDLPPSARAVSYEQYF	TGTGCCACCAGCAGAGATCTCCCACCCTCAGCCCGAGCGGTATCCTACGAGCAGTACTTC
TRBV7-9	TRBJ2-2	TRBD1	-	CASSWTGYISGELFF	TGTGCCAGCAGCTGGACAGGGTACATCTCCGGGGAGCTGTTTTTT
TRBV7-9	TRBJ1-1	TRBD1	once	CSSSPGQGLATEAFF	TGTTCCAGCAGCCCGGGACAGGGCTTGGCCACTGAAGCTTTCTTT
TRBV7-2	TRBJ2-3	TRBD1	-	CASSSRTGGADTQYF	TGTGCCAGCAGCTCAAGGACAGGGGGCGCAGATACGCAGTATTTT
TRBV5-4	TRBJ2-7	TRBD2	-	CASSPGGGGGTYEQYF	TGTGCCAGCAGCCCGGGGGGGGGCGGAGGGACCTACGAGCAGTACTTC
TRBV19	TRBJ1-5	TRBD1	-	CASRYRGGYTEPQHF	TGTGCCAGCAGATACAGGGGGGGGTATACAGAGCCCCAGCATTTT
TRBV2	TRBJ2-7	TRBD2	-	CASSDSIDSPGLAHFEQYF	TGTGCCAGCAGTGACTCGATAGATTCCCCGGGACTAGCGCATTTCGAGCAGTACTTC
TRBV27	TRBJ1-2	-	-	CASSPTGYGYTF	TGTGCCAGCAGTCCTACAGGGTATGGCTACACCTTC
TRBV15	TRBJ2-4	-	-	CATSREVERNIQYF	TGTGCCACCAGCAGAGAAGTTGAGCGAAACATTCAGTACTTC
TRBV7-9	TRBJ2-1	TRBD2	-	CASSPLSGSLDEQFF	TGTGCCAGCAGCCCCCTGAGCGGGAGTTTGGATGAGCAGTTCTTC
TRBV27	TRBJ1-1	-	few	CASGERNTEAFF	TGTGCCAGCGGGGAGAGGAACACTGAAGCTTTCTTT
TRBV20-1	TRBJ2-7	-	-	CSAPTGSEQYF	TGCAGTGCACCTACAGGGAGCGAGCAGTACTTC
TRBV5-4	TRBJ2-7	TRBD1	few	CASSLTGGYEQYF	TGTGCCAGCAGCTTGACAGGGGGCTACGAGCAGTACTTC
TRBV6-5	TRBJ1-5	-	-	CASSPRSGNQPQHF	TGTGCCAGCAGCCCAAGGAGTGGCAATCAGCCCCAGCATTTT
TRBV10-3	TRBJ2-1	TRBD2	-	CAISESNLAGVGNEQFF	TGTGCCATCAGTGAGTCGAACCTAGCGGGAGTTGGAAATGAGCAGTTCTTC